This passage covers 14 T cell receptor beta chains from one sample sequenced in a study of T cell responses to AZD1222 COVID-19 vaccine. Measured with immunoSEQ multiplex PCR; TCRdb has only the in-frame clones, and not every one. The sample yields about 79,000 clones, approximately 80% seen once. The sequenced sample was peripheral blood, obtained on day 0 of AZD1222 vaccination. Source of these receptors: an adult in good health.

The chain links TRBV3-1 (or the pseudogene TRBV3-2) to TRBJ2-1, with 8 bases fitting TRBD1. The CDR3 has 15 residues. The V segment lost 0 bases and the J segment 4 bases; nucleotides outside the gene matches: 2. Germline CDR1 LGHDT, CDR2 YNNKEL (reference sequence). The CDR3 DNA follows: TGTGCCAGCAGCCAAGACAGGGGGCAATACAATGAGCAGTTCTTC. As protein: CASSQDRGQYNEQFF.

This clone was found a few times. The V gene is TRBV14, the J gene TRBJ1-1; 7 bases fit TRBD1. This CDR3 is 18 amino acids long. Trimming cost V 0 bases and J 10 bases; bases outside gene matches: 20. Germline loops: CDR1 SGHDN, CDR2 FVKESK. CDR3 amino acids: CASSQDYGIRTGRGRAFF. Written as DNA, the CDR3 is TGTGCCAGCAGCCAAGATTACGGGATCCGGACAGGTCGAGGGAGAGCTTTCTTT.

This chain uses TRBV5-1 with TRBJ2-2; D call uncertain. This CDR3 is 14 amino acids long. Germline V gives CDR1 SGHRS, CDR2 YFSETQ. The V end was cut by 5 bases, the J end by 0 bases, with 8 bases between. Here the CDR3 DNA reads TGCGCCAGCAGAGTAAGTGCGAACACCGGGGAGCTGTTTTTT. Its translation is CASRVSANTGELFF.

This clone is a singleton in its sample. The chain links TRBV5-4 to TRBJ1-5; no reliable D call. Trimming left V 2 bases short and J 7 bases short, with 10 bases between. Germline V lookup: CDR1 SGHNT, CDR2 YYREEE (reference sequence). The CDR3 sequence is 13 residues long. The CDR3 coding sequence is TGTGCCAGCAGCTTAGGAAGGGCCCAGCCCCAGCATTTT. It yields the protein CASSLGRAQPQHF. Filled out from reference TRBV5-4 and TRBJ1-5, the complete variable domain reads ETGVTQSPTHLIKTRGQQVTLRCSSQSGHNTVSWYQQALGQGPQFIFQYYREEENGRGNFPPRFSGLQFPNYSSELNVNALELDDSALYLCASSLGRAQPQHFGDGTRLSIL.

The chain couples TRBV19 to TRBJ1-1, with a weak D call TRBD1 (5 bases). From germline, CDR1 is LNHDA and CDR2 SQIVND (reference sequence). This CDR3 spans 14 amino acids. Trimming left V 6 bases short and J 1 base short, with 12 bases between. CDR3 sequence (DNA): TGTGCCAGTAGGCCGGGGACGGAGAACACTGAAGCTTTCTTT. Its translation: CASRPGTENTEAFF.

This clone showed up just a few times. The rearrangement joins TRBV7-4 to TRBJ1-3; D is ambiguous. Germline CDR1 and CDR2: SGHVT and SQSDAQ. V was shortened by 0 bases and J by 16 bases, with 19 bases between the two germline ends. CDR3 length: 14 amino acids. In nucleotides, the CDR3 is TGTGCCAGCAGCTTAGCGCCGCTTATCAGACCGAGGTATTTT. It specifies CASSLAPLIRPRYF. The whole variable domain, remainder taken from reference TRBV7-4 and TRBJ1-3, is GAGVSQSPRYKVAKRGRDVALRCDSISGHVTLYWYRQTLGQGSEVLTYSQSDAQRDKSGRPSGRFSAERPERSVSTLKIQRTEQGDSAVYLCASSLAPLIRPRYFGEGSWLTVV.

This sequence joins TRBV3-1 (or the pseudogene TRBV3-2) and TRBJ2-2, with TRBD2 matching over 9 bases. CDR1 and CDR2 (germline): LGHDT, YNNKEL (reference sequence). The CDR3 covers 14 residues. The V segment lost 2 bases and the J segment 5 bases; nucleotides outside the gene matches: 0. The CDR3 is CASSQLAGTGELFF. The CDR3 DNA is TGTGCCAGCAGCCAACTAGCGGGGACCGGGGAGCTGTTTTTT.

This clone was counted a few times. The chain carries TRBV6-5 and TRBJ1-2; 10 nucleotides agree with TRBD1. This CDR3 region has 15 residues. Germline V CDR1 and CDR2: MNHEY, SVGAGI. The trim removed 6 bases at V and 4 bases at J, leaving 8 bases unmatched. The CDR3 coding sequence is TGTGCCAGCAGCCGACAGGGGGCGAAGGGCTATGGCTACACCTTC. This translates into CASSRQGAKGYGYTF.

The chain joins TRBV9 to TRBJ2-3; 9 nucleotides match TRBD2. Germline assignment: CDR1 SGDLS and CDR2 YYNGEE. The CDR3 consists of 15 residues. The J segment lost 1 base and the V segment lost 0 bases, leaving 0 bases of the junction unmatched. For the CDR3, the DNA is TGTGCCAGCAGCGTAGAGCGGGGGGGCACAGATACGCAGTATTTT. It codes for CASSVERGGTDTQYF.

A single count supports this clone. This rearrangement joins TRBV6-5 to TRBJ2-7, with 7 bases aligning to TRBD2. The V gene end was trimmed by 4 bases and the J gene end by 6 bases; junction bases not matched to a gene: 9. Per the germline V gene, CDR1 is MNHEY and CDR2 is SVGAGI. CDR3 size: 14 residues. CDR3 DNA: TGTGCCAGCAGTTTTTCGGGGGGAGATTTCGAGCAGTACTTC. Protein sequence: CASSFSGGDFEQYF.

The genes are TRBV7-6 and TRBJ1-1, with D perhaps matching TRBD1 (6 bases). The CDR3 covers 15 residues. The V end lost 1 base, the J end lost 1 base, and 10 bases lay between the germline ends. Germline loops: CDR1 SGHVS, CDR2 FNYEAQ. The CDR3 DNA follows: TGTGCCAGCAGCTTAGGGGGGGGCCGGAACACTGAAGCTTTCTTT. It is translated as CASSLGGGRNTEAFF.

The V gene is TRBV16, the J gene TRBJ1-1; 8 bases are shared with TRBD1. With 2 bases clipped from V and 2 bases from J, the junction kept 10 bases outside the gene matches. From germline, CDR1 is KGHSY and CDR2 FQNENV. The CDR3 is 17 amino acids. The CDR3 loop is CASSQIGWGQENTEAFF. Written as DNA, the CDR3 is TGTGCCAGCAGCCAAATCGGGTGGGGACAGGAAAACACTGAAGCTTTCTTT. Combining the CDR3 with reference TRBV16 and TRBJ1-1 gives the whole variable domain GEEVAQTPKHLVRGEGQKAKLYCAPIKGHSYVFWYQQVLKNEFKFLISFQNENVFDETGMPKERFSAKCLPNSPCSLEIQATKLEDSAVYFCASSQIGWGQENTEAFFGQGTRLTVV.

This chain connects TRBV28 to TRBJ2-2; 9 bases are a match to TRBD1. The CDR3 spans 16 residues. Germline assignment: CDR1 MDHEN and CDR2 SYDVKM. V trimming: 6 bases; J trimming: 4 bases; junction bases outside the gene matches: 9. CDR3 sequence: CASRTQGASVTGELFF. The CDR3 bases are TGTGCCAGCAGAACACAGGGGGCCTCAGTCACCGGGGAGCTGTTTTTT.

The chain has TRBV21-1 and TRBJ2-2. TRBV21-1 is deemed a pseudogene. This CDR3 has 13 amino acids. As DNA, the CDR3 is TGTGCCAGCAGCAAAGACCCCCGCGGGGAGCTGTTTTTT. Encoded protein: CASSKDPRGELFF.